What follows are 22 T cell receptor beta chains derived from one specimen sequenced in a study of blood T cells in healthy people across ages. The second PCR ran about 6 to 12 cycles with a sample-barcoded 5' primer and J-beta primers. TCRdb itself ran the 5' RACE reads through MiXCR, one entry per CDR3 protein. The repertoire holds 650,000 to 1,000,000 distinct CDR3 sequences, around 50% seen once, with 18% in the top ten. The sequencing sample was made of blood. These receptors originate from a man at least 80 years old in good health.

This rearrangement joins TRBV5-1 to TRBJ2-5; D unresolved. Trimming left V 3 bases short and J 9 bases short, with 18 bases between. CDR3 size: 14 residues. The germline CDR1 and CDR2 sequences are SGHRS and YFSETQ. In nucleotides, the CDR3 is TGCGCCAGCAGCTCGGGCCTCGACCTCCAGGCCCAGTACTTC. It is translated as CASSSGLDLQAQYF.

In the case of this clonotype: Mismatch with germline at one junction end may stem from a read error. The chain's CDR3 is CAGSFTLAGGPHEQYF. The DNA for the CDR3 is TGTGCCGGCAGCTTTACCCTAGCGGGAGGGCCCCACGAGCAGTACTTC. The V gene is TRBV7-2, the J gene TRBJ2-7; 12 bases match TRBD2. CDR3 length: 16 residues. Looked up from germline, CDR1 is SGHTA and CDR2 is FQGNSA.

Many counts were recorded for this clonotype. The V call is TRBV25-1, the J call TRBJ2-3; perhaps TRBD2 as D (6 bases). From germline, CDR1 is MGHDK and CDR2 SYGVNS. The germline V and J ends were trimmed by 4 bases and 8 bases, with 16 bases remaining between them. The CDR3 spans 14 residues. CDR3 DNA sequence: TGTGCCAGCAGTGGGGACTTGAAACCGGGTACGCAGTATTTT. Its protein is CASSGDLKPGTQYF.

The chain uses TRBV5-1 and TRBJ2-3; D not resolved. This CDR3 comprises 15 residues. Looked up from germline, CDR1 is SGHRS and CDR2 is YFSETQ. V was trimmed by 5 bases and J by 1 base, leaving 14 bases between them. CDR3 sequence reads: CASRLDGEGTDTQYF. The DNA of the CDR3 is TGCGCCAGCAGACTTGACGGAGAAGGCACAGATACGCAGTATTTT.

This clonotype was counted ten times or more. V usage is TRBV5-6 and J usage is TRBJ2-7; D ambiguous. The CDR3 contains 12 residues. Trimming took 1 base from V and 4 from J, leaving 6 bases between them. Germline values: CDR1 SGHDT, CDR2 YYEEEE. This chain's CDR3 is CASSLTEYEQYF. DNA for the CDR3: TGTGCCAGCAGCTTGACTGAGTACGAGCAGTACTTC.

This chain joins TRBV6-5 and TRBJ1-2; no firm D call. Between the trimmed V and J ends, which lost 9 bases and 7 bases, there was a span of 15 bases. The CDR3 is 12 residues long. CDR1 MNHEY and CDR2 SVGAGI come from the germline V gene. The CDR3 DNA is TGTGCCAGTAGAGGTAGTTCCCCTGGCTACACCTTC. Translation: CASRGSSPGYTF.

Details on this clonotype: At one end, the junction sequence differs from germline, possibly due to a read error. This rearrangement joins TRBV7-2 to TRBJ2-5; 9 bases line up with TRBD2. CDR1 and CDR2 (germline): SGHTA, FQGNSA. The CDR3 sequence is 14 residues long. CDR3 in DNA: TGTGCCAGCAGCGTAGCGGGAGAAAGAGAGACCCAGTACTTC. The encoded protein is CASSVAGERETQYF.

J is TRBJ2-1 and V is TRBV2, with 8 bases aligning to TRBD2. The length of the CDR3 is 18 residues. The germline gives CDR1 SNHLY, CDR2 FYNNEI. Losses at the gene ends were 2 bases for V and 0 bases for J; bases not matched to a gene: 9. DNA of the CDR3: TGTGCCAGCAGTGAACGTCGGTTAGCGGGGCTCTCCTACAATGAGCAGTTCTTC. It codes for CASSERRLAGLSYNEQFF.

The chain has TRBV24-1 and TRBJ1-2, with no clear D. The CDR3 covers 15 residues. The germline gives CDR1 KGHDR, CDR2 SFDVKD. Between the trimmed V and J ends, which lost 4 bases and 4 bases, there was a span of 15 bases. The CDR3 DNA reads TGTGCCACCAGTGACCCCCGAACCCCTCTCTATGGCTACACCTTC. Translating it yields CATSDPRTPLYGYTF.

This clonotype was counted a few times. The chain is built from TRBV7-9 and TRBJ2-3; TRBD2 matches at 11 bases. Germline CDR1 reads SEHNR; CDR2 reads FQNEAQ (reference sequence). This CDR3 has 16 residues. J gave up 3 bases and V 3 bases, and 5 bases lay outside the gene matches. This CDR3 is CASSFQGLAETDTQYF. The CDR3 bases are TGTGCCAGCAGCTTCCAGGGACTAGCGGAAACAGATACGCAGTATTTT.

As concerns this clonotype: A clone one base away is much larger, so this may be a read error. This sequence joins TRBV7-2 and TRBJ2-1; D perhaps matches TRBD2 (7 bases). The germline CDR1 and CDR2 sequences are SGHTA and FQGNSA. The CDR3 contains 15 residues. The CDR3 DNA reads as TGTGCCAACAGCTTAGGACTAGGGGGGGCCAATGAGCAGTTCTTC. Translated, it gives CANSLGLGGANEQFF.

J is TRBJ2-7 and V is TRBV5-1; possible D gene TRBD1, 7 bases. CDR3 length: 14 residues. Germline CDR1 SGHRS, CDR2 YFSETQ. Trimming left V 5 bases short and J 1 base short, with 13 bases between. The CDR3 bases are TGCGCCAGCAGGCGGGACAGCACTTCCTACGAGCAGTACTTC. This sequence encodes CASRRDSTSYEQYF.

The chain has TRBV5-1 and TRBJ2-1, with 10 bases that match TRBD2. The CDR3 is 20 residues long. V lost 0 bases, J lost 0 bases, and 12 bases stayed unmatched. The V gene's germline CDR1 is SGHRS and CDR2 YFSETQ. CDR3 DNA sequence: TGCGCCAGCAGCTTGGCCAGGACTAGCGGTCCCTACAGCTCCTACAATGAGCAGTTCTTC. Its protein product is CASSLARTSGPYSSYNEQFF.

This clonotype was detected only a few times. The V gene is TRBV5-1, the J gene TRBJ2-3, with a tentative D call TRBD2 (7 bases). The CDR3 is 17 amino acids. The germline V and J ends were trimmed by 3 bases and 1 base, with 18 bases remaining between them. The germline V gene encodes CDR1 SGHRS and CDR2 YFSETQ. The CDR3 DNA reads as TGCGCCAGCAGCTCCCCATGGGGGGGGGCCCGCACAGATACGCAGTATTTT. It specifies CASSSPWGGARTDTQYF.

V gene TRBV27 combines with J gene TRBJ1-2, with a tentative D call TRBD1 (5 bases). The CDR3 is made up of 16 amino acids. Trimming stripped 4 bases from V and 4 bases from J, with 19 bases between. The germline V gene encodes CDR1 MNHEY and CDR2 SMNVEV (reference sequence). DNA of the CDR3: TGTGCCAGCAGTTACCTAACAGGAACTGGAATCTATGGCTACACCTTC. Translated, it gives CASSYLTGTGIYGYTF.

The chain joins TRBV27 to TRBJ1-2; D not certain. V was shortened by 0 bases and J by 6 bases, with 14 bases between the two germline ends. Germline CDR1 MNHEY, CDR2 SMNVEV (reference sequence). The CDR3 totals 15 residues. As DNA, the CDR3 is TGTGCCAGCAGTTTATCGGGTCGGACCGCTAATGGCTACACCTTC. Residues: CASSLSGRTANGYTF.

The rearrangement joins TRBV7-2 to TRBJ2-3, with 9 bases identical to TRBD2. The CDR3 runs 13 residues. The germline V gene has CDR1 SGHTA and CDR2 FQGNSA. With 4 bases clipped from V and 10 bases from J, the junction kept 6 bases outside the gene matches. In DNA, the CDR3 is TGTGCCAGCAGCTCCTTAGCGGGAGCGGCGCAGTATTTT. Amino acid sequence: CASSSLAGAAQYF.

At least ten counts were recorded for this clonotype. V usage is TRBV24-1 and J usage is TRBJ2-3, with 8 bases identical to TRBD2. CDR1 and CDR2 from the germline V gene are KGHDR and SFDVKD. V dropped 5 bases and J dropped 2; count of bases not matched to a gene: 8. CDR3 length: 16 amino acids. The CDR3 DNA is TGTGCCACCAGTGCCGGGACTAGATCCTACACAGATACGCAGTATTTT. As protein: CATSAGTRSYTDTQYF.

CDR3 bases: TGTGCCAGCAGCCCTTACAGGGCAGAGGTAGCTGGGGCCAACGTCCTGACTTTC. The encoded protein is CASSPYRAEVAGANVLTF. The chain uses TRBV13 and TRBJ2-6; D is possibly TRBD1 (6 bases). CDR3 length: 18 amino acids. Germline V gene sequence: CDR1 PRHDT, CDR2 FYEKMQ (reference sequence). Trimming shortened V by 5 bases and J by 2 bases, and 19 bases separated the two germline ends.

The chain recombines TRBV20-1 with TRBJ2-2, with D tentatively TRBD2 (6 bases). The germline V gene encodes CDR1 DFQATT and CDR2 SNEGSKA (reference sequence). Between the trimmed V and J ends, which lost 3 bases and 1 base, there was a span of 15 bases. This CDR3 contains 16 residues. In DNA, the CDR3 is TGCAGTGCTAGGCCCAAGGGGAGGCGGAACACCGGGGAGCTGTTTTTT. This encodes CSARPKGRRNTGELFF.

This clonotype was seen more than once but under ten times. V usage is TRBV2 and J usage is TRBJ2-3; D is perhaps TRBD1 (7 bases). Germline lookup yields CDR1 SNHLY and CDR2 FYNNEI. The ends were cut back, 5 bases at V and 2 bases at J, with 11 bases in the middle. The CDR3 extends over 14 amino acids. The CDR3: CASSQGGNTDTQYF. DNA for the CDR3: TGTGCCAGCAGTCAGGGGGGAAACACAGATACGCAGTATTTT. Drawing the rest from reference TRBV2 and TRBJ2-3, the complete variable domain is EPEVTQTPSHQVTQMGQEVILRCVPISNHLYFYWYRQILGQKVEFLVSFYNNEISEKSEIFDDQFSVERPDGSNFTLKIRSTKLEDSAMYFCASSQGGNTDTQYFGPGTRLTVL.

This chain joins TRBV20-1 and TRBJ2-3, with 12 bases matching TRBD2. Per the germline V gene, CDR1 is DFQATT and CDR2 is SNEGSKA (reference sequence). V gave up 3 bases and J gave up 5 bases; unmatched junction bases: 3. The CDR3 has 14 amino acids. CDR3 protein: CSARMGLAGDTQYF. The CDR3 DNA is TGCAGTGCTAGGATGGGACTAGCGGGAGATACGCAGTATTTT.